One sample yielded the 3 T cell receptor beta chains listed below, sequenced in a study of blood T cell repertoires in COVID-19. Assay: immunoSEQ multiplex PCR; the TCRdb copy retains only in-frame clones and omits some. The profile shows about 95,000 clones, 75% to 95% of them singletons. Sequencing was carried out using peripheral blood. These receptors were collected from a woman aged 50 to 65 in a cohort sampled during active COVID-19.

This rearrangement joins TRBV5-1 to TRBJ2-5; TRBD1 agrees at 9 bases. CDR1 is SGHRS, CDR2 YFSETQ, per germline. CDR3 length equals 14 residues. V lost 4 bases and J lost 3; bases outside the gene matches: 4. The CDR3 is CASSKRDREETQYF. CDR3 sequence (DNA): TGCGCCAGCAGCAAGAGGGACAGGGAAGAGACCCAGTACTTC.

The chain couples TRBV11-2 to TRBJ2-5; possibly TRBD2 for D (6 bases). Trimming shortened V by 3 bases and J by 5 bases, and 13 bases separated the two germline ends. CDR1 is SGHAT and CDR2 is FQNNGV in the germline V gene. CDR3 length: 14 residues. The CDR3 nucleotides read TGTGCCAGCAGCTTTACCCCCGGAGGGGAGACCCAGTACTTC. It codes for CASSFTPGGETQYF. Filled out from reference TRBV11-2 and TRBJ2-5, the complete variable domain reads EAGVAQSPRYKIIEKRQSVAFWCNPISGHATLYWYQQILGQGPKLLIQFQNNGVVDDSQLPKDRFSAERLKGVDSTLKIQPAKLEDSAVYLCASSFTPGGETQYFGPGTRLLVL.

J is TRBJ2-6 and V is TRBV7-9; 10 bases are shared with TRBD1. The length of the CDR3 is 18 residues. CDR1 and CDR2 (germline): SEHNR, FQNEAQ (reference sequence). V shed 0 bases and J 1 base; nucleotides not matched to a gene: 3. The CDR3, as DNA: TGTGCCAGCAGCTTAGCGGACAGGGGGAAGTCTGGGGCCAACGTCCTGACTTTC. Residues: CASSLADRGKSGANVLTF.